Here is one TCR beta chain with its context. Its matching antigen is unknown. The data were obtained in a study of chemoradiotherapy in HPV16-positive cancers. Study at large: Candidate HPV-specific clones and shared TCR motifs came from a couple of HPV16-positive patients. Study-wide findings and caveats: During treatment, candidate HPV-specific clones and E7-related motifs expanded in tumor. Better recurrence-free survival went with HPV-responsive T-cell expansion in HPV16-positive patients.

Using immunoSEQ multiplex PCR, the repertoire was profiled, and TCRdb retains in-frame clones only, with some absent. Of fewer than 25,000 clones in the sample, just under 95% are singletons; the top ten hold roughly 15%. Repertoires were sampled repeatedly during chemoradiotherapy. The CDR3 runs 14 residues. V gave up 6 bases and J gave up 3 bases, with 12 bases separating them. The germline V gene has CDR1 MDHEN and CDR2 SYDVKM. The chain combines TRBV28 with TRBJ2-4; D possibly corresponds to TRBD2 (5 bases). The sample in question was blood, obtained from a patient who underwent chemoradiotherapy. The clonotype originates from a human donor with HPV-associated anogenital cancer. In nucleotides, the CDR3 is TGTGCCAGCAGGCCCCGGGGTGGCAAAAACATTCAGTACTTC. It is translated as CASRPRGGKNIQYF.